Below, one T cell receptor beta chain is given with its context. Germline CDR1 LNHDA, CDR2 SQIVND (reference sequence). CDR3 length: 16 amino acids. Trimming removed 6 bases from V and 0 bases from J, with 17 bases in between. This specimen belongs to a study of technical replicates of blood from a few donors. The table came from immunoSEQ multiplex PCR; TCRdb's copy has only in-frame clones and leaves some out. The table records 70,000 to 85,000 clones, roughly 92% of them present only once. Sequencing was performed on T cells isolated from PBMCs. This sequence was found in a human donor in good health. The chain joins TRBV19 to TRBJ2-5; D perhaps matches TRBD2 (6 bases). This CDR3 reads CASRITGTAYQETQYF. As DNA, the CDR3 is TGTGCCAGTAGGATAACCGGGACTGCTTACCAAGAGACCCAGTACTTC.